This T cell receptor (beta chain) comes out of a study of blood T cell repertoires in COVID-19. Study as a whole: Some COVID-19 samples were acute and others convalescent; all came from the United States, Italy and Spain. T cells, B-cell-depleted T cells, or PBMCs provided the cDNA or gDNA that served as material.

Enrolled during active infection, Seattle patients were then followed longitudinally. Trimming at V came to 0 bases and at J to 4 bases, leaving 4 bases not matched to a gene. This CDR3 is 16 amino acids long. The germline V gene encodes CDR1 SGHRS and CDR2 YFSETQ. This clone has just one count. The authors' processing: Reference gene primer amplification gave estimated nucleated cell counts. Produced via immunoSEQ multiplex PCR; TCRdb's table is partial and in-frame only. The V and J calls and clone size come from that table; D and trimming were worked out from the DNA. The sample records some 60,000 clones, roughly 80% being singletons.

Input material: peripheral blood. This receptor was taken from a man in his fifties with COVID-19, enrolled during active disease. The chain employs TRBV5-1 and TRBJ1-4, with TRBD1 identical over 9 bases. The CDR3 region is CASSLAPGQGNEKLFF. As DNA, the CDR3 is TGCGCCAGCAGCTTGGCCCCGGGACAGGGTAATGAAAAACTGTTTTTT. Together with reference TRBV5-1 and TRBJ1-4, the CDR3 gives the full variable domain: KAGVTQTPRYLIKTRGQQVTLSCSPISGHRSVSWYQQTPGQGLQFLFEYFSETQRNKGNFPGRFSGRQFSNSRSEMNVSTLELGDSALYLCASSLAPGQGNEKLFFGSGTQLSVL.